This TCR beta chain stems from a study of control samples from healthy donors and cancer patients. The germline V gene has CDR1 SGHTA and CDR2 FQGTGA. V was clipped by 1 base and J by 5 bases, with 8 bases between them. This CDR3 has 13 amino acids. Sequencing used immunoSEQ multiplex PCR; TCRdb keeps in-frame clones, though not all of them. The data show 95,000 to 150,000 clones, approximately 89% seen once. The sequenced sample consisted of blood. The chain links TRBV7-3 to TRBJ2-5; D perhaps matches TRBD1 (5 bases). The sequence came from a woman between 18 and 29 years old in good health. The CDR3 sequence is CASSLMQGETQYF. The DNA of the CDR3 is TGTGCCAGCAGCTTAATGCAGGGCGAGACCCAGTACTTC. Drawing the rest from reference TRBV7-3 and TRBJ2-5, the complete variable domain is GAGVSQTPSNKVTEKGKYVELRCDPISGHTALYWYRQSLGQGPEFLIYFQGTGAADDSGLPNDRFFAVRPEGSVSTLKIQRTERGDSAVYLCASSLMQGETQYFGPGTRLLVL.